The entry that follows covers one T cell receptor beta chain sequence. The target antigen is unknown. Looked up from germline, CDR1 is MGHRA and CDR2 is YSYEKL. The CDR3 totals 14 residues. With V trimmed by 6 bases and J by 5 bases, 8 bases remained unmatched. The data were obtained in a study of shared clonotypes between healthy human individuals. Assay used: immunoSEQ multiplex PCR; TCRdb lists only in-frame clones, some missing. The sample consists of approximately 1.5 million clones, 98% to 99% of them appearing once. Study results and caveats: Generally, estimated richness proved larger in naive subsets than it did in memory subsets.

The chain links TRBV4-1 to TRBJ1-1, with 8 bases fitting TRBD1. The sequencing input was naive CD4+ T cells sorted from blood. Sample subset: CD45RA+ positively selected. The clonotype was recovered from a man aged 25 to 45 in good health. CDR3 bases: TGCGCCAGCAGTTATACTCAGGGGGCTACTGAAGCTTTCTTT. Its translation: CASSYTQGATEAFF.